These T cell receptor beta chains were read from a single sample in a study of human T cells and chemical hapten exposure. Each CDR3 protein is one row after TCRdb ran MiXCR on the RACE reads. In the table there are roughly 71,000 distinct CDR3 sequences, approximately 6.1% of which are singletons. Material: whole blood. Receptor source: a female donor in good health. Some clones in this sample may be carry-over from other donors' samples. Both conserved end residues are part of each CDR3. D genes are given only for firm matches. Rows may omit the clone size; those that give it use once, few, many or a size class.

CDR3aa: CASRLYGREFYEQYF
CDR3nt: TGTGCCAGCAGGCTTTATGGGCGGGAGTTCTACGAGCAGTACTTC
abundance: many
v_gene: TRBV6-2/TRBV6-3
j_gene: TRBJ2-7
d_gene: TRBD2

CDR3aa: CAWSGGRNQPQHF
CDR3nt: TGTGCCTGGAGTGGCGGGAGGAATCAGCCCCAGCATTTT
abundance: once
v_gene: TRBV30
j_gene: TRBJ1-5
d_gene: -

CDR3aa: CASSFSSGNINIQYF
CDR3nt: TGTGCCAGCAGTTTCTCCAGCGGGAACATAAACATTCAGTACTTC
abundance: -
v_gene: TRBV12-3/TRBV12-4
j_gene: TRBJ2-4
d_gene: TRBD2

CDR3aa: CASTEMGYTSTDTQYF
CDR3nt: TGTGCCAGCACCGAAATGGGCTACACTAGCACAGATACGCAGTATTTT
abundance: many
v_gene: TRBV28
j_gene: TRBJ2-3
d_gene: -

CDR3aa: CASSFPRGATQYF
CDR3nt: TGTGCCAGCAGTTTTCCCCGGGGGGCGACGCAGTATTTT
abundance: few
v_gene: TRBV12-3/TRBV12-4
j_gene: TRBJ2-3
d_gene: -

CDR3aa: CASRAEAVNYGYTF
CDR3nt: TGTGCCAGCAGAGCCGAGGCGGTGAACTATGGCTACACCTTC
abundance: -
v_gene: TRBV7-2
j_gene: TRBJ1-2
d_gene: -

CDR3aa: CASSFALETDTQYF
CDR3nt: TGTGCCAGCAGTTTCGCTCTAGAGACAGATACGCAGTATTTT
abundance: many
v_gene: TRBV6-2/TRBV6-3
j_gene: TRBJ2-3
d_gene: -

CDR3aa: CASSSSGKGYEQYF
CDR3nt: TGTGCCAGCAGCTCTAGCGGGAAGGGATACGAGCAGTACTTC
abundance: many
v_gene: TRBV7-2
j_gene: TRBJ2-7
d_gene: TRBD2

CDR3aa: CASSLYWQISSYNEQFF
CDR3nt: TGTGCCAGCAGTTTATACTGGCAGATATCCTCCTACAATGAGCAGTTCTTC
abundance: many
v_gene: TRBV28
j_gene: TRBJ2-1
d_gene: -

CDR3aa: CASSLDASQPYNEQFF
CDR3nt: TGTGCCAGCAGCTTAGATGCTAGCCAACCCTACAATGAGCAGTTCTTC
abundance: few
v_gene: TRBV7-2
j_gene: TRBJ2-1
d_gene: -

CDR3aa: CAISEISGTQYF
CDR3nt: TGTGCCATCAGTGAGATTTCGGGGACCCAGTACTTC
abundance: few
v_gene: TRBV10-3
j_gene: TRBJ2-5
d_gene: -

CDR3aa: CASSLYNYGYTF
CDR3nt: TGTGCCAGCAGCCTGTACAACTATGGCTACACCTTC
abundance: many
v_gene: TRBV7-2
j_gene: TRBJ1-2
d_gene: -

CDR3aa: CASSSGALVSYEQYF
CDR3nt: TGTGCCAGCAGTTCTGGAGCGCTTGTCTCCTACGAGCAGTACTTC
abundance: many
v_gene: TRBV12-3/TRBV12-4
j_gene: TRBJ2-7
d_gene: -

CDR3aa: CASAETVGTGGLDEQFF
CDR3nt: TGTGCCAGCGCGGAAACCGTCGGGACAGGGGGTTTGGATGAGCAGTTCTTC
abundance: -
v_gene: TRBV6-4
j_gene: TRBJ2-1
d_gene: TRBD1

CDR3aa: CASSRLGPGQGSYEQYF
CDR3nt: TGTGCCAGCTCCCGACTAGGCCCGGGACAGGGATCCTACGAGCAGTACTTC
abundance: many
v_gene: TRBV18
j_gene: TRBJ2-7
d_gene: TRBD1

CDR3aa: CASSIDRTSYNEQFF
CDR3nt: TGTGCCAGCAGCATTGACAGGACCTCCTACAATGAGCAGTTCTTC
abundance: many
v_gene: TRBV7-2
j_gene: TRBJ2-1
d_gene: -

CDR3aa: CASSLLTLRDDNEQFF
CDR3nt: TGTGCCAGCAGCCTACTGACTTTGCGGGACGACAATGAGCAGTTCTTC
abundance: few
v_gene: TRBV6-5
j_gene: TRBJ2-1
d_gene: -

CDR3aa: CASSQVHNEQFF
CDR3nt: TGTGCCAGCAGCCAAGTTCACAATGAGCAGTTCTTC
abundance: many
v_gene: TRBV14
j_gene: TRBJ2-1
d_gene: -

CDR3aa: CAGRRTEKLFF
CDR3nt: TGTGCCGGGCGAAGAACCGAAAAACTGTTTTTT
abundance: many
v_gene: TRBV2
j_gene: TRBJ1-4
d_gene: -

CDR3aa: CSVTGRQVVGYTF
CDR3nt: TGCAGCGTAACTGGGAGGCAGGTTGTCGGCTACACCTTC
abundance: many
v_gene: TRBV29-1
j_gene: TRBJ1-2
d_gene: -

CDR3aa: CASSKAGGGETQYF
CDR3nt: TGTGCCAGCAGCAAAGCGGGAGGGGGTGAGACCCAGTACTTC
abundance: -
v_gene: TRBV7-3
j_gene: TRBJ2-5
d_gene: TRBD2

CDR3aa: CSAPRELDYGYTF
CDR3nt: TGCAGTGCTCCCAGGGAATTAGACTATGGCTACACCTTC
abundance: many
v_gene: TRBV20-1
j_gene: TRBJ1-2
d_gene: -

CDR3aa: CSVVARGVYGYTF
CDR3nt: TGCAGCGTTGTTGCCAGGGGAGTCTATGGCTACACCTTC
abundance: many
v_gene: TRBV29-1
j_gene: TRBJ1-2
d_gene: -

CDR3aa: CASSLVDRLSSGANVLTF
CDR3nt: TGTGCCAGCAGCTTAGTAGACAGACTATCCTCTGGGGCCAACGTCCTGACTTTC
abundance: many
v_gene: TRBV7-2
j_gene: TRBJ2-6
d_gene: -

CDR3aa: CASSLRETSFDTQYF
CDR3nt: TGTGCCAGCAGCTTGAGAGAGACATCCTTTGATACGCAGTATTTT
abundance: many
v_gene: TRBV7-9
j_gene: TRBJ2-3
d_gene: -

CDR3aa: CATSHRGSHEQYF
CDR3nt: TGTGCCACCAGTCACAGGGGTTCCCACGAGCAGTACTTC
abundance: -
v_gene: TRBV24-1
j_gene: TRBJ2-7
d_gene: TRBD1

CDR3aa: CASSLAAGDLQYF
CDR3nt: TGTGCCAGCAGCTTAGCGGCGGGAGATCTGCAGTACTTC
abundance: few
v_gene: TRBV11-1
j_gene: TRBJ2-7
d_gene: TRBD2

CDR3aa: CATNAGTVLRRPQHF
CDR3nt: TGTGCCACAAACGCCGGGACAGTACTAAGACGGCCCCAGCATTTT
abundance: many
v_gene: TRBV28
j_gene: TRBJ1-5
d_gene: TRBD1

CDR3aa: CASSLMTSGRGAADTQYF
CDR3nt: TGTGCCAGCAGCTTGATGACTAGCGGGAGAGGGGCGGCAGATACGCAGTATTTT
abundance: few
v_gene: TRBV7-2
j_gene: TRBJ2-3
d_gene: TRBD2

CDR3aa: CASSFGIPGANVLTF
CDR3nt: TGTGCCAGCAGCTTTGGTATTCCTGGGGCCAACGTCCTGACTTTC
abundance: many
v_gene: TRBV7-9
j_gene: TRBJ2-6
d_gene: -

CDR3aa: CASSPRLTARADTQYF
CDR3nt: TGTGCCAGCAGCCCCCGTCTGACGGCGCGCGCAGATACGCAGTATTTT
abundance: -
v_gene: TRBV28
j_gene: TRBJ2-3
d_gene: -

CDR3aa: CASSFRDQPQHF
CDR3nt: TGTGCCAGCAGCTTCCGGGATCAGCCCCAGCATTTT
abundance: many
v_gene: TRBV7-8
j_gene: TRBJ1-5
d_gene: -

CDR3aa: CSARDVDTGYGYTF
CDR3nt: TGCAGTGCTAGAGATGTCGACACGGGATATGGCTACACCTTC
abundance: many
v_gene: TRBV20-1
j_gene: TRBJ1-2
d_gene: -

CDR3aa: CASSPRGRAQSYEQYF
CDR3nt: TGTGCCAGCAGTCCACGCGGGAGAGCCCAATCCTACGAGCAGTACTTC
abundance: many
v_gene: TRBV6-6
j_gene: TRBJ2-7
d_gene: TRBD2

CDR3aa: CASSLTASSYNEQFF
CDR3nt: TGTGCCAGCAGCCTAACGGCGAGCTCCTACAATGAGCAGTTCTTC
abundance: -
v_gene: TRBV3-1
j_gene: TRBJ2-1
d_gene: -

CDR3aa: CASSFSGSFTDTQYF
CDR3nt: TGTGCCAGCAGCTTTAGCGGGAGTTTTACAGATACGCAGTATTTT
abundance: many
v_gene: TRBV7-2
j_gene: TRBJ2-3
d_gene: TRBD2

CDR3aa: CASSLKGLFSGANVLTF
CDR3nt: TGTGCCAGCAGCTTAAAGGGACTCTTCTCTGGGGCCAACGTCCTGACTTTC
abundance: many
v_gene: TRBV7-9
j_gene: TRBJ2-6
d_gene: -

CDR3aa: CASSFKNTEAFF
CDR3nt: TGTGCCAGCAGCTTCAAGAACACTGAAGCTTTCTTT
abundance: many
v_gene: TRBV7-8
j_gene: TRBJ1-1
d_gene: -

CDR3aa: CASSLVAGEYNEQFF
CDR3nt: TGCGCCAGCAGCTTGGTAGCGGGAGAATACAATGAGCAGTTCTTC
abundance: many
v_gene: TRBV5-1
j_gene: TRBJ2-1
d_gene: TRBD2

CDR3aa: CATSRDRSSANNEQFF
CDR3nt: TGTGCCACCAGCAGAGATCGTAGCTCCGCCAACAATGAGCAGTTCTTC
abundance: many
v_gene: TRBV15
j_gene: TRBJ2-1
d_gene: -

CDR3aa: CSARGQVEDEKLFF
CDR3nt: TGCAGTGCTAGAGGCCAGGTCGAGGATGAAAAACTGTTTTTT
abundance: many
v_gene: TRBV20-1
j_gene: TRBJ1-4
d_gene: -

CDR3aa: CASSYSGTVSNSPLHF
CDR3nt: TGTGCCAGCAGTTACTCAGGGACAGTCAGTAATTCACCCCTCCACTTT
abundance: many
v_gene: TRBV6-5
j_gene: TRBJ1-6
d_gene: TRBD1

CDR3aa: CASRSIGDTQYF
CDR3nt: TGTGCCAGCAGGTCGATAGGAGATACGCAGTATTTT
abundance: many
v_gene: TRBV7-2
j_gene: TRBJ2-3
d_gene: -

CDR3aa: CASSHYFTEAFF
CDR3nt: TGTGCCAGCAGCCACTACTTTACTGAAGCTTTCTTT
abundance: -
v_gene: TRBV11-2
j_gene: TRBJ1-1
d_gene: -

CDR3aa: CASRRRGSGNSPLHF
CDR3nt: TGTGCCAGCAGGCGGAGGGGTTCGGGGAATTCACCCCTCCACTTT
abundance: many
v_gene: TRBV7-2
j_gene: TRBJ1-6
d_gene: -

CDR3aa: CASSQLGTRAFNEQFF
CDR3nt: TGCGCCAGCAGCCAACTCGGTACCAGGGCTTTCAATGAGCAGTTCTTC
abundance: few
v_gene: TRBV4-1
j_gene: TRBJ2-1
d_gene: -

CDR3aa: CSVEVGPHQETQYF
CDR3nt: TGCAGCGTTGAAGTCGGGCCACACCAAGAGACCCAGTACTTC
abundance: few
v_gene: TRBV29-1
j_gene: TRBJ2-5
d_gene: -

CDR3aa: CSVVQGYEQYF
CDR3nt: TGCAGCGTGGTTCAGGGCTACGAGCAGTACTTC
abundance: many
v_gene: TRBV29-1
j_gene: TRBJ2-7
d_gene: -

CDR3aa: CASSDGSSYNEQFF
CDR3nt: TGTGCCAGCAGTGACGGGAGCTCCTACAATGAGCAGTTCTTC
abundance: many
v_gene: TRBV6-4
j_gene: TRBJ2-1
d_gene: -